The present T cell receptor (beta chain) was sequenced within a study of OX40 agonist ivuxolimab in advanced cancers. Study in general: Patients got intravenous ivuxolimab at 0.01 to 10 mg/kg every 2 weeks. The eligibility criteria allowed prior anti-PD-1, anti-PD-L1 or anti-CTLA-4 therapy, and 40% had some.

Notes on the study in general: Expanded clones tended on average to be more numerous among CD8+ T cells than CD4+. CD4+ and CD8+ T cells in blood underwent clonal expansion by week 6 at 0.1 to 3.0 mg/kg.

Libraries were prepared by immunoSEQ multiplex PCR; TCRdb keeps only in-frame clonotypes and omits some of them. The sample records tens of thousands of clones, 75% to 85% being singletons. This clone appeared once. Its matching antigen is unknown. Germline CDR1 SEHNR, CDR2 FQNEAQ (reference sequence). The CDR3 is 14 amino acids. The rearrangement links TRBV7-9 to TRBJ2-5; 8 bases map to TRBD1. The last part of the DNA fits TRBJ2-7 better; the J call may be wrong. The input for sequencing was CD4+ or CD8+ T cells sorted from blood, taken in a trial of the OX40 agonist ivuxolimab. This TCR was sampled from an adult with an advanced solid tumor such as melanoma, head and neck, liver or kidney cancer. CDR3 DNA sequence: TGTGCCAGCAGCTTAGACAGGGGGTTGGGCGAGCAGTACTTC. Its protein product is CASSLDRGLGEQYF.